The 25 T cell receptor beta chains listed next were all sequenced from one sample in a study of T cells in localized non-small cell lung cancer. Profiling relied on immunoSEQ multiplex PCR, and the TCRdb table lists in-frame clones only, not all of them. The table includes 100,000 to 150,000 clones, more than 80% detected once. The material sequenced was peripheral blood, taken before any cancer treatment. Source of these receptors: a female donor of 60 years or more with stage I lung adenocarcinoma.

This chain uses TRBV10-1 with TRBJ2-7; D is possibly TRBD1 or TRBD2 (5 bases each). V was clipped by 2 bases and J by 3 bases, with 17 bases between them. Germline V lookup: CDR1 WNHNN, CDR2 SYGVQD (reference sequence). The CDR3 is made up of 16 amino acids. This chain's CDR3 is CASSEVYEGPRYEQYF. CDR3 bases: TGCGCCAGCAGTGAGGTCTACGAGGGGCCCCGCTACGAGCAGTACTTC.

The sample holds a few counts of this clone. The CDR3 nucleotides read TGTGCCAGTAGTGCACAGGGGGTACAGCCCCAGCATTTT. This sequence encodes CASSAQGVQPQHF. The rearrangement joins TRBV19 to TRBJ1-5, with 8 bases identical to TRBD1. The CDR3 loop spans 13 amino acids. Germline CDR1 reads LNHDA; CDR2 reads SQIVND (reference sequence). V trimming: 5 bases; J trimming: 7 bases; junction bases outside the gene matches: 4.

This rearrangement joins TRBV9 to TRBJ2-7; TRBD1 matches at 7 bases. This CDR3 region has 15 residues. The germline V gene encodes CDR1 SGDLS and CDR2 YYNGEE. V shed 0 bases and J 2 bases; nucleotides not matched to a gene: 5. The CDR3 protein is CASSVGQGQTYEQYF. CDR3 nucleotides: TGTGCCAGCAGCGTAGGACAGGGACAAACCTACGAGCAGTACTTC.

The rearrangement uses TRBV4-1 and TRBJ2-7; the match to TRBD2 covers 8 bases. CDR3 length: 15 residues. The V gene's germline CDR1 is MGHRA and CDR2 YSYEKL. V lost 3 bases, J lost 7 bases, and 11 bases stayed unmatched. In DNA form, the CDR3 reads TGCGCCAGCAGCCACCCCCCGGGAGGGCTATGGGAGCAGTACTTC. This encodes CASSHPPGGLWEQYF.

This clone was recorded once. V is TRBV30 and J is TRBJ2-1; maybe TRBD2 (5 bases). Per the germline V gene, CDR1 is GTSNPN and CDR2 is SVGIG (reference sequence). This CDR3 has 14 amino acids. The V end lost 3 bases, the J end lost 0 bases, and 9 bases lay between the germline ends. This chain's CDR3 is CAWSLGSSYNEQFF. The CDR3 DNA reads as TGTGCCTGGAGCCTAGGGAGCTCCTACAATGAGCAGTTCTTC. The full variable domain, its missing parts supplied by reference TRBV30 and TRBJ2-1, is SQTIHQWPATLVQPVGSPLSLECTVEGTSNPNLYWYRQAAGRGLQLLFYSVGIGQISSEVPQNLSASRPQDRQFILSSKKLLLSDSGFYLCAWSLGSSYNEQFFGPGTRLTVL.

The V and J genes are TRBV9 and TRBJ2-7; 9 bases are a match to TRBD1. Trimming removed 3 bases from V and 5 bases from J; junction bases left unmatched: 6. This CDR3 contains 14 residues. CDR1 is SGDLS and CDR2 is YYNGEE in the germline V gene. The CDR3 DNA sequence: TGTGCCAGCAGCGCGCACAGGGGGCCAGACGAGCAGTACTTC. It encodes CASSAHRGPDEQYF. Full variable domain (remainder filled in from reference TRBV9 and TRBJ2-7): DSGVTQTPKHLITATGQRVTLRCSPRSGDLSVYWYQQSLDQGLQFLIQYYNGEERAKGNILERFSAQQFPDLHSELNLSSLELGDSALYFCASSAHRGPDEQYFGPGTRLTVT.

The chain joins TRBV29-1 to TRBJ2-1, with a weak D call TRBD2 (5 bases). This CDR3 contains 13 residues. Germline values: CDR1 SQVTM, CDR2 ANQGSEA. Trimming took off 7 bases at V and 3 bases at J, with 13 bases between the two ends. The CDR3 region is CSGGEGNYNEQFF. The DNA for the CDR3 is TGCAGCGGGGGAGAGGGAAACTACAATGAGCAGTTCTTC.

This sequence joins TRBV27 and TRBJ2-7, with 10 bases aligning to TRBD1. Germline V gives CDR1 MNHEY, CDR2 SMNVEV (reference sequence). The CDR3 extends over 16 amino acids. Unmatched junction bases numbered 7, after V lost 0 bases and J lost 5 bases. The CDR3 sequence: CASSLSGGDRGNEQYF. The CDR3 coding sequence is TGTGCCAGCAGTTTATCGGGTGGGGACAGGGGTAACGAGCAGTACTTC.

The genes are TRBV7-6 and TRBJ2-1, with unresolved D. There are 13 residues in the CDR3. Trimming cost V 5 bases and J 4 bases, with 9 bases left between them. Germline lookup yields CDR1 SGHVS and CDR2 FNYEAQ. In DNA form, the CDR3 reads TGTGCCAGCAGCAGAAATTCGTACAATGAGCAGTTCTTC. This encodes CASSRNSYNEQFF.

The chain recombines TRBV28 with TRBJ1-5; D gene unclear. This CDR3 has 15 amino acids. V lost 2 bases and J 2 bases, leaving 10 bases between the germline ends. CDR1 MDHEN and CDR2 SYDVKM come from the germline V gene. CDR3 region: CASSLRQVGNQPQHF. The CDR3, as DNA: TGTGCCAGCAGTTTACGGCAGGTTGGCAATCAGCCCCAGCATTTT. Full variable domain (remainder filled in from reference TRBV28 and TRBJ1-5): DVKVTQSSRYLVKRTGEKVFLECVQDMDHENMFWYRQDPGLGLRLIYFSYDVKMKEKGDIPEGYSVSREKKERFSLILESASTNQTSMYLCASSLRQVGNQPQHFGDGTRLSIL.

A few counts support this clone. The chain couples TRBV5-1 to TRBJ2-5, with D perhaps TRBD1 (5 bases). CDR1 SGHRS and CDR2 YFSETQ come from the germline V gene. This CDR3 is built from 14 residues. Trimming shortened V by 3 bases and J by 3 bases, and 12 bases separated the two germline ends. CDR3 in DNA: TGCGCCAGCAGCTCAGTGGGCAGGGAAGAGACCCAGTACTTC. Translating it yields CASSSVGREETQYF.

V usage is TRBV18 and J usage is TRBJ2-1; the D is unclear. V gave up 2 bases and J gave up 16 bases, with 15 bases separating them. The germline CDR1 and CDR2 sequences are KGHSH and LQKENI. The CDR3 has 12 amino acids. The CDR3 protein is CASSPSWNPTFF. CDR3 coding DNA: TGTGCCAGCTCACCATCTTGGAACCCCACCTTCTTC.

The chain is built from TRBV5-1 and TRBJ1-2; no firm D call. Trimming cost V 0 bases and J 0 bases, with 6 bases left between them. Germline V CDR1 and CDR2: SGHRS, YFSETQ. The CDR3 is 14 amino acids. The DNA of the CDR3 is TGCGCCAGCAGCTTGGTCCAGCCTAACTATGGCTACACCTTC. It codes for CASSLVQPNYGYTF.

The V call is TRBV9, the J call TRBJ2-3; TRBD1 aligns across 7 bases. Germline V gives CDR1 SGDLS, CDR2 YYNGEE. Trimming took 1 base from V and 1 from J; bases not matched to a gene: 0. The CDR3 covers 14 residues. This CDR3 reads CASSVQGGTDTQYF. CDR3 in DNA: TGTGCCAGCAGCGTACAGGGGGGCACAGATACGCAGTATTTT. Supplemented by reference TRBV9 and TRBJ2-3, the full variable domain reads DSGVTQTPKHLITATGQRVTLRCSPRSGDLSVYWYQQSLDQGLQFLIQYYNGEERAKGNILERFSAQQFPDLHSELNLSSLELGDSALYFCASSVQGGTDTQYFGPGTRLTVL.

This chain links TRBV6-1 with TRBJ2-3; tentative D call: TRBD1 (5 bases). V was shortened by 5 bases and J by 4 bases, with 16 bases between the two germline ends. CDR1 and CDR2 (germline): MNHNS, SASEGT. The CDR3 contains 15 residues. CDR3 bases: TGTGCCAGCAGTTTAAGGGGTAGCAGTCCAGATACGCAGTATTTT. It specifies CASSLRGSSPDTQYF.

This chain links TRBV5-1 with TRBJ2-7; TRBD2 agrees at 11 bases. Germline CDR1 and CDR2: SGHRS and YFSETQ. V lost 2 bases, J lost 3 bases, and 4 bases stayed unmatched. The CDR3 totals 15 residues. As DNA, the CDR3 is TGCGCCAGCAGCTTTAGCGGACTAGCGGGCTACGAGCAGTACTTC. Protein sequence: CASSFSGLAGYEQYF.

The rearrangement links TRBV4-1 to TRBJ2-3, with 12 bases that match TRBD2. Looked up from germline, CDR1 is MGHRA and CDR2 is YSYEKL. With 4 bases clipped from V and 0 bases from J, the junction kept 5 bases outside the gene matches. The CDR3 is 17 amino acids. CDR3 sequence reads: CASSRIGTSGSTDTQYF. The CDR3 bases are TGCGCCAGCAGCCGTATCGGGACTAGCGGGAGCACAGATACGCAGTATTTT.

The gene calls are TRBV18 and TRBJ1-2; D possibly corresponds to TRBD1 (6 bases). This CDR3 is 15 amino acids long. CDR1 and CDR2 (germline): KGHSH, LQKENI. Between the trimmed V and J ends, which lost 2 bases and 2 bases, there was a span of 12 bases. CDR3 protein: CASSPSGGTNYGYTF. CDR3 DNA sequence: TGTGCCAGCTCACCATCGGGGGGGACAAACTATGGCTACACCTTC.

This rearrangement joins TRBV28 to TRBJ1-5, with TRBD1 as a possible D gene (5 bases). V lost 7 bases and J lost 7, with 14 bases in between. Per the germline V gene, CDR1 is MDHEN and CDR2 is SYDVKM. The CDR3 covers 13 residues. Written as DNA, the CDR3 is TGTGCCAGCATACCCGGGACCCAGCAGCCCCAGCATTTT. Translated, it gives CASIPGTQQPQHF.

This chain uses TRBV11-2 with TRBJ2-5; D not resolved. Trimming left V 0 bases short and J 6 bases short, with 14 bases between. CDR1 is SGHAT and CDR2 is FQNNGV in the germline V gene. CDR3 size: 15 residues. In DNA form, the CDR3 reads TGTGCCAGCAGCTTAGAGCCTCAGTTAGGTCAGACCCAGTACTTC. Translated, it gives CASSLEPQLGQTQYF.

V is TRBV5-1 and J is TRBJ2-1; 8 nucleotides agree with TRBD1. The trim removed 4 bases at V and 6 bases at J, leaving 9 bases unmatched. The CDR3 runs to 15 residues. Germline CDR1 SGHRS, CDR2 YFSETQ. The CDR3 sequence: CASSTTGTGPNEQFF. CDR3 in DNA: TGCGCCAGCAGCACAACCGGGACAGGTCCCAATGAGCAGTTCTTC.

V usage is TRBV6-5 and J usage is TRBJ2-7; perhaps TRBD2 as D (6 bases). The CDR3 length is 15 residues. The germline V gene has CDR1 MNHEY and CDR2 SVGAGI. V lost 0 bases and J 6 bases, leaving 15 bases between the germline ends. The CDR3 DNA reads as TGTGCCAGCAGTTACTCGGGCGGGATTGGTGGCGAGCAGTACTTC. Translation gives CASSYSGGIGGEQYF.

The rearrangement links TRBV30 to TRBJ1-5, with D possibly TRBD1 on 6 matching bases. V gave up 1 base and J gave up 6 bases, with 13 bases separating them. CDR1 is GTSNPN, CDR2 SVGIG, per germline (reference sequence). The CDR3 is made up of 14 amino acids. CDR3 residues: CAWSGPWGLQPQHF. CDR3 DNA: TGTGCCTGGAGTGGTCCTTGGGGGCTTCAGCCCCAGCATTTT.

The rearrangement uses TRBV5-1 and TRBJ1-2; maybe TRBD1 (5 bases). CDR3 length: 15 residues. Germline V gene sequence: CDR1 SGHRS, CDR2 YFSETQ. Trimming took off 4 bases at V and 5 bases at J, with 18 bases between the two ends. The CDR3 region has the DNA TGCGCCAGCAGCCTTTCTGAGGGGTCGAGATATGGCTACACCTTC. Its translation is CASSLSEGSRYGYTF.

The V gene is TRBV5-1, the J gene TRBJ2-7; D remains unclear. The CDR3 loop spans 14 amino acids. Germline V lookup: CDR1 SGHRS, CDR2 YFSETQ. V was clipped by 0 bases and J by 2 bases, with 9 bases between them. CDR3 nucleotides: TGCGCCAGCAGCTTGGAGGGTTCCACCTACGAGCAGTACTTC. This codes for CASSLEGSTYEQYF.